This entry features one T cell receptor (beta chain) sequence. As yet, its antigen is unknown. Other DNA sequences within the sample encode an identical CDR3. The CDR3 runs 15 residues. CDR1 SGHRS and CDR2 YFSETQ come from the germline V gene. J was trimmed by 0 bases and V by 0 bases; bases with no gene match: 3. This sample stems from a study of shared clonotypes between healthy human individuals. Study-level information: The plates for each donor numbered three CD4 naive, three CD4 memory, two CD8 naive and one CD8 memory.

In the CD4+ fraction, cells were divided into CD45RA+ naive and CD45RA-negative memory subsets. Original processing methods: Filtering differed, since immunoSEQ gave only junction sequences and no quality scores. Sequencing used immunoSEQ multiplex PCR; TCRdb keeps in-frame clones, though not all of them. The D gene and trimming were derived from the DNA, and the V and J assignments and clone size from that table. Of over 1.4 million clones in the sample, 96% were seen once. Study-wide findings and caveats: The study found about 5% of naive CD4 clonotypes shared across a few donors.

The clonotype originates from a man between 25 and 39 years old in good health. The chain couples TRBV5-1 to TRBJ2-7; 7 positions match TRBD2. Specimen: naive CD4+ T cells sorted from blood. As to subset: CD45RA+ positively selected. CDR3 residues: CASSLAGGGSYEQYF. In nucleotides, the CDR3 is TGCGCCAGCAGCTTGGCTGGGGGGGGCTCCTACGAGCAGTACTTC.